The rows below give T cell receptor beta chains drawn from one sample of a study of cytomegalovirus exposure and HLA in healthy donors. Using immunoSEQ multiplex PCR, the repertoire was profiled, and TCRdb retains in-frame clones only, with some absent. Of under 200,000 clones listed, 73% are singletons. Sequences were obtained from PBMCs. Receptor source: a woman in her twenties or thirties in good health and CMV-seronegative. The CDR3 runs from the conserved cysteine through the conserved F or W. The order of the fields is D gene, clone size, V gene, J gene, CDR3 DNA, CDR3 protein. The D gene is left open where the match is weak. Rows may omit the clone size; those that give it use once, few, many or a size class.

-	-	TRBV5-4	TRBJ2-7	TGTGCCAGCAGCTTTTGGCCCGAAAGTGAGCAGTACTTC	CASSFWPESEQYF
TRBD2	-	TRBV15	TRBJ2-3	TGTGCCACCAGCAGAGATTTATCTAGCGGCTTCACAGATACGCAGTATTTT	CATSRDLSSGFTDTQYF
TRBD1	-	TRBV25-1	TRBJ1-2	TGTGCCAGCAGTGATTATTCGGGACAGAGCCCTAACCGCTATGGCTACACCTTC	CASSDYSGQSPNRYGYTF
TRBD1	-	TRBV6-5	TRBJ2-7	TGTGCCAGCGGGCCGGACAGGGAACCGTACGAGCAGTACTTC	CASGPDREPYEQYF
TRBD2	-	TRBV7-3	TRBJ2-5	TGTGCCAGCAGCCTGGGACTAGCGGGGGGAGAGACCCAGTACTTC	CASSLGLAGGETQYF
-	-	TRBV29-1	TRBJ2-5	TGCAGCGGTATTAGAGGCCAAGAGACCCAGTACTTC	CSGIRGQETQYF
-	-	TRBV2	TRBJ1-5	TGTGCCAGCAGTGAATGGAGGAATAGCAATCAGCCCCAGCATTTT	CASSEWRNSNQPQHF
TRBD2	few	TRBV9	TRBJ2-1	TGTGCCAGCAGCGTATTTTCAGCGGGAGTGAATGAGCAGTTCTTC	CASSVFSAGVNEQFF
TRBD1	-	TRBV11-1	TRBJ1-1	TGTGCCAGCAGCCCGGGACAGGCTGAAGCTTTCTTT	CASSPGQAEAFF
TRBD1	-	TRBV5-4	TRBJ1-2	TGTGCCAGCAGCTTGTTAGCAGGGGGCAGTGGCTACACCTTC	CASSLLAGGSGYTF
TRBD2	-	TRBV10-3	TRBJ2-7	TGTGCCATCAGTGAAATGGCTAGCGGGAGGGCGGACGAGCAGTACTTC	CAISEMASGRADEQYF
TRBD2	-	TRBV25-1	TRBJ2-1	TGTGCCAGCAGTGACCTCAGCGGGAAATCCTACAATGAGCAGTTCTTC	CASSDLSGKSYNEQFF
TRBD2	few	TRBV9	TRBJ2-1	TGTGCCAGCAGTATAGCGGGGGGTTACAATGAGCAGTTCTTC	CASSIAGGYNEQFF
-	-	TRBV5-1	TRBJ2-3	TGCGCCAGCAGCTTTGGACAGATCACAGATACGCAGTATTTT	CASSFGQITDTQYF
-	-	TRBV19	TRBJ1-5	TGTGCCAGTAGTATATACAGGGATAGCAATCAGCCCCAGCATTTT	CASSIYRDSNQPQHF
-	-	TRBV19	TRBJ1-2	TGTGCCAGTAGTATAGGAGTACGGTATGGCTACACCTTC	CASSIGVRYGYTF
TRBD2	once	TRBV4-1	TRBJ2-1	TGCGCCAGCAGCCCCTTGGGACTAGGAAGGTACAATGAGCAGTTCTTC	CASSPLGLGRYNEQFF
TRBD1	-	TRBV9	TRBJ1-3	TGTGCCAGCAGCGTGGGGACAGACTCTGGAAACACCATATATTTT	CASSVGTDSGNTIYF
TRBD1	-	TRBV2	TRBJ1-1	TGTGCCAGCAGTTCTGACAGGGGCCCTGAAGCTTTCTTT	CASSSDRGPEAFF
TRBD1	-	TRBV7-3	TRBJ2-5	TGTGCCAGCAGCCACGGGTTCGGGACAGGCGATCAAGAGACCCAGTACTTC	CASSHGFGTGDQETQYF
TRBD2	-	TRBV7-9	TRBJ2-2	TGTGCCAGCAGACAAAGCGGGGGGGCGAGAGGGGAGCTGTTTTTT	CASRQSGGARGELFF
TRBD1	-	TRBV10-3	TRBJ1-2	TGTGCCATCAGTGAGCCGGACAGGGTAGGTGGCTACACCTTC	CAISEPDRVGGYTF
-	-	TRBV9	TRBJ2-2	TGTGCCAGCAGTGTGACCCTAGCGAACACCGGGGAGCTGTTTTTT	CASSVTLANTGELFF
TRBD2	-	TRBV19	TRBJ2-4	TGTGCCAGCGTAGCGGGGGATAACATTCAGTACTTC	CASVAGDNIQYF
-	-	TRBV5-4	TRBJ1-5	TGTGCCAGCAGCTCTAACAGGTTACCCTGGACACAGCATTTT	CASSSNRLPWTQHF
TRBD1	-	TRBV9	TRBJ1-2	TGTGCCAGCAGCGCACGACAGGGGTTGGACTATGGCTACACCTTC	CASSARQGLDYGYTF
-	-	TRBV5-1	TRBJ2-2	TGCGCCAGCAGCTTGGGAGTTCCCGGCGGGGAGCTGTTTTTT	CASSLGVPGGELFF
TRBD1	-	TRBV5-6	TRBJ2-1	TGTGCCAGCAGCTTACAGGGGTTCAGGGTATTGGAGCAGTTCTTC	CASSLQGFRVLEQFF
TRBD2	-	TRBV10-3	TRBJ2-3	TGTGCCATCAGTGGGCCGCGAGGCGGGAGTGTCGCAGATACGCAGTATTTT	CAISGPRGGSVADTQYF
TRBD1	few	TRBV4-3	TRBJ1-5	TGCGCCAGCAGCCAAGATGCGACAGGGTCTTTGAATCAGCCCCAGCATTTT	CASSQDATGSLNQPQHF
TRBD2	-	TRBV2	TRBJ2-7	TGTGCCAGCAGTGAGGGGACGGGGGGTTTGGAGCAGTACTTC	CASSEGTGGLEQYF
-	-	TRBV9	TRBJ2-5	TGTGCCAGCAGCTCAACTAGTTTCCCAGAGACCCAGTACTTC	CASSSTSFPETQYF
-	-	TRBV19	TRBJ2-7	TGTGCCAGTAGTACTGTGGACATCTACGAGCAGTACTTC	CASSTVDIYEQYF
TRBD1	-	TRBV7-2	TRBJ2-3	TGTGCCAGCAGTTTGGACAGGGGCCCCACAGATACGCAGTATTTT	CASSLDRGPTDTQYF
-	-	TRBV4-1	TRBJ1-1	TGCGCCAGCAGCCAGCGGCTGACAGGTCGACTTACTGAAGCTTTCTTT	CASSQRLTGRLTEAFF
-	few	TRBV6-6	TRBJ2-1	TGTGCCAGCAGGTTCTTGGCAGGCAATGAGCAGTTCTTC	CASRFLAGNEQFF
TRBD1	once	TRBV27	TRBJ2-2	TGTGCCAGCGGGAAAAAAACAGGGGTGAGCGGGGAGCTGTTTTTT	CASGKKTGVSGELFF
TRBD2	-	TRBV5-1	TRBJ2-6	TGCGCCAGCAGCTTACTAGCGGGAGTCCCTGGGGCCAACGTCCTGACTTTC	CASSLLAGVPGANVLTF
-	-	TRBV5-6	TRBJ2-4	TGTGCCAGCAGCTTGGATGGGGGGACAGCCAAAAACATTCAGTACTTC	CASSLDGGTAKNIQYF
TRBD2	-	TRBV4-3	TRBJ2-7	TGCGCCAGCAGCCCGGGACTAGCGGGAGACTACGAGCAGTACTTC	CASSPGLAGDYEQYF
TRBD1	-	TRBV27	TRBJ1-2	TGTGCCAGCAGTCCTCGGACAGGGGACTATGGCTACACCTTC	CASSPRTGDYGYTF
-	few	TRBV19	TRBJ2-1	TGTGCCAGTAGTATTGTGGGGAGTTATGAGCAGTTCTTC	CASSIVGSYEQFF
TRBD2	-	TRBV27	TRBJ2-1	TGTGCCAGCAGCCGCTTACTAGCGGGAACCTACAATGAGCAGTTCTTC	CASSRLLAGTYNEQFF
-	-	TRBV5-6	TRBJ2-5	TGTGCCAGCAGCGGGTCTTTCGACTGGTTTCAAGAGACCCAGTACTTC	CASSGSFDWFQETQYF
-	many	TRBV13	TRBJ2-7	TGTGCCAGCAGCTTAGGTGGGAGGCTAGAGTACTTC	CASSLGGRLEYF
TRBD1	once	TRBV6-4	TRBJ1-5	TGTGCCAGCAGTGAAACGGGACAGCCAAATCAGCCCCAGCATTTT	CASSETGQPNQPQHF
TRBD2	-	TRBV5-1	TRBJ2-3	TGCGCCAGCAGCGCCTGGACTAGCGGCTCAGATACGCAGTATTTT	CASSAWTSGSDTQYF
-	-	TRBV4-3	TRBJ1-4	TGCGCCAGCAGCCAAGATCGCGGGGCAACTAATGAAAAACTGTTTTTT	CASSQDRGATNEKLFF
-	-	TRBV10-3	TRBJ2-1	TGTGCCATCAGTGAGTCGGGGACACCCTACAATGAGCAGTTCTTC	CAISESGTPYNEQFF
-	-	TRBV4-2	TRBJ2-7	TGTGCCAGCAGCCCCCGGACTGCGGACGAGCAGTACTTC	CASSPRTADEQYF
-	-	TRBV27	TRBJ2-2	TGTGCCAGCAGTTTGAGCGGGACACTCGGGGAGCTGTTTTTT	CASSLSGTLGELFF
TRBD2	-	TRBV19	TRBJ2-3	TGTGCCAGTAGTCCCCGGACTAGCGGGAGGGCAAATACGCAGTATTTT	CASSPRTSGRANTQYF
TRBD2	-	TRBV5-4	TRBJ2-7	TGTGCCAGCAGCTTGGGGGGGGGACTGGGCTCTTCCTACGAGCAGTACTTC	CASSLGGGLGSSYEQYF